This passage covers 10 T cell receptor beta chains from one sample sequenced in a study of blood T cell repertoires in COVID-19. The repertoire was sequenced with immunoSEQ multiplex PCR; TCRdb's copy has only in-frame clones and lacks some. The data show about 480,000 clones, less than 90% seen once. Sequenced sample: PBMCs or T cells enriched from blood (not recorded which). The receptors come from a woman between 55 and 75 years old who had recovered from COVID-19.

The J gene is TRBJ1-2, the V gene TRBV5-5; the D gene is possibly TRBD1 (6 bases). The V end was cut by 1 base, the J end by 8 bases, with 18 bases between. There are 15 residues in the CDR3. The germline V gene encodes CDR1 SGHKS and CDR2 YYEKEE (reference sequence). For the CDR3, the DNA is TGTGCCAGCAGCTTGTTCAAGACGGACAGTGACGGCTACACCTTC. This encodes CASSLFKTDSDGYTF.

The chain recombines TRBV11-2 with TRBJ2-3, with no clear D. V was pared by 2 bases and J by 2 bases, with 8 bases between. Germline loops: CDR1 SGHAT, CDR2 FQNNGV. The CDR3 sequence is 14 residues long. The CDR3 protein is CASSLTVTTDTQYF. The CDR3, as DNA: TGTGCCAGCAGCTTAACGGTCACCACAGATACGCAGTATTTT.

In its sample, this clone was seen once. J is TRBJ2-1 and V is TRBV4-1; TRBD2 agrees at 13 bases. After removal of 1 base from V and 0 bases from J, the junction contained 6 bases not matched to a gene. The CDR3 totals 19 residues. The germline gives CDR1 MGHRA, CDR2 YSYEKL. The CDR3 spells CASSQGLAGGLSSYNEQFF. CDR3 nucleotides: TGCGCCAGCAGCCAAGGACTAGCGGGGGGCCTCAGCTCCTACAATGAGCAGTTCTTC.

The rearrangement links TRBV18 to TRBJ2-2; a weak D match, TRBD1 (5 bases). Trimming took 2 bases from V and 6 from J, leaving 10 bases between them. The CDR3 sequence is 14 residues long. Per the germline V gene, CDR1 is KGHSH and CDR2 is LQKENI. The DNA for the CDR3 is TGTGCCAGCTCACCAACAAGGGGCTCCGGGGAGCTGTTTTTT. It is translated as CASSPTRGSGELFF.

This clone was observed a single time. The chain is built from TRBV18 and TRBJ2-5; 7 positions match TRBD1. Germline assignment: CDR1 KGHSH and CDR2 LQKENI. This CDR3 is 16 amino acids long. The V segment lost 1 base and the J segment 0 bases; nucleotides outside the gene matches: 5. CDR3 sequence reads: CASSPRWQGDQETQYF. CDR3 sequence (DNA): TGTGCCAGCTCACCACGGTGGCAGGGGGACCAAGAGACCCAGTACTTC.

The chain couples TRBV4-2 to TRBJ2-3; TRBD1 agrees at 7 bases. The CDR3 runs 16 residues. Germline assignment: CDR1 LGHNA and CDR2 YNFKEQ. J gave up 0 bases and V 3 bases, and 6 bases lay outside the gene matches. CDR3 region: CASSQTGKGSTDTQYF. In DNA form, the CDR3 reads TGTGCCAGCAGCCAGACAGGGAAAGGTAGCACAGATACGCAGTATTTT.

V usage is TRBV5-4 and J usage is TRBJ2-3; a weak D match, TRBD2 (5 bases). This CDR3 comprises 15 residues. Germline loops: CDR1 SGHNT, CDR2 YYREEE (reference sequence). V was trimmed by 4 bases and J by 2 bases, leaving 14 bases between them. For the CDR3, the DNA is TGTGCCAGCAGCAGACCGGGGTCCAACACAGATACGCAGTATTTT. This gives the protein CASSRPGSNTDTQYF.

A few counts support this clone. The rearrangement uses TRBV19 and TRBJ1-2; 7 bases are shared with TRBD1. V shed 4 bases and J 6 bases; nucleotides not matched to a gene: 11. CDR1 LNHDA and CDR2 SQIVND come from the germline V gene (reference sequence). CDR3 size: 15 residues. The CDR3 reads CASSTGQATNHGYTF. The CDR3 DNA reads TGTGCCAGTAGTACCGGACAGGCGACCAACCATGGCTACACCTTC.

This rearrangement joins TRBV12-5 to TRBJ1-1; D uncertain. Looked up from germline, CDR1 is LGHNT and CDR2 is FRNRAP. This CDR3 spans 12 amino acids. V shed 3 bases and J shed 7 bases, with 9 bases lying between them. CDR3 loop: CASGFNSIEAFF. In DNA, the CDR3 is TGTGCTAGTGGTTTTAATAGCATTGAAGCTTTCTTT.

The table lists this clone with a count of one. This chain uses TRBV4-1 with TRBJ1-2; 7 bases are a match to TRBD1. The CDR3 has 14 amino acids. The germline gives CDR1 MGHRA, CDR2 YSYEKL. Trimming took 1 base from V and 7 from J; bases not matched to a gene: 6. The CDR3 sequence: CASSQAGGTRGYTF. CDR3 sequence (DNA): TGCGCCAGCAGCCAAGCAGGGGGAACCCGTGGCTACACCTTC.